The table lists the clone carrying this T cell receptor beta chain with a count of one. TCRdb keeps only in-frame clones here, not all; method: immunoSEQ multiplex PCR. The table lists roughly 100,000 clones, roughly 90% of them singletons. The data stem from a study of PD-1 blockade in classical Hodgkin lymphoma. Sample time point: cycle 4 day 1 (C4D1), after less than 7 weeks of nivolumab. Autologous stem cell transplantation was followed by relapse in every patient, and brentuximab vedotin exposure varied. This CDR3 region has 17 residues. CDR1 and CDR2 from the germline V gene are MDHEN and SYDVKM. J gave up 8 bases and V 7 bases, and 18 bases lay outside the gene matches.

This sequence was found in a human donor with classical Hodgkin lymphoma. This rearrangement joins TRBV28 to TRBJ1-4, with 8 bases lining up with TRBD1. The sample in question was peripheral blood mononuclear cells (PBMCs), obtained before the fourth cycle of nivolumab. In nucleotides, the CDR3 is TGTGCCAGCACTGAAGGGGCAGGGGGCCCTACGGGGGAAAAACTGTTTTTT. This encodes CASTEGAGGPTGEKLFF.